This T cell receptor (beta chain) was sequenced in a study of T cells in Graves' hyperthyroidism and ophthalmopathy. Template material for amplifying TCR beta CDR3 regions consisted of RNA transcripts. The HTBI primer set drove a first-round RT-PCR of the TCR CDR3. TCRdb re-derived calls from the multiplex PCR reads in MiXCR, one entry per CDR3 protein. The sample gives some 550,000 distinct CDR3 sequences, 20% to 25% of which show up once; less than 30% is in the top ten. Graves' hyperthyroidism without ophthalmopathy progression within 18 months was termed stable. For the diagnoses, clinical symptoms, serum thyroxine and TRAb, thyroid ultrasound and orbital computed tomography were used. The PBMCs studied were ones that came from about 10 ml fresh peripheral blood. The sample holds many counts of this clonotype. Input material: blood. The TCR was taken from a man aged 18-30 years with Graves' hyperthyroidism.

Written as DNA, the CDR3 is TGTGCCATCAGTGAGATTACAGGGGGGCAGTACTTC. Its translation: CAISEITGGQYF. V and J are TRBV10-3 and TRBJ2-7; TRBD1 matches 8 bases. The CDR3 consists of 12 residues. Germline values: CDR1 ENHRY, CDR2 SYGVKD. J gave up 9 bases and V 2 bases, and 3 bases lay outside the gene matches.